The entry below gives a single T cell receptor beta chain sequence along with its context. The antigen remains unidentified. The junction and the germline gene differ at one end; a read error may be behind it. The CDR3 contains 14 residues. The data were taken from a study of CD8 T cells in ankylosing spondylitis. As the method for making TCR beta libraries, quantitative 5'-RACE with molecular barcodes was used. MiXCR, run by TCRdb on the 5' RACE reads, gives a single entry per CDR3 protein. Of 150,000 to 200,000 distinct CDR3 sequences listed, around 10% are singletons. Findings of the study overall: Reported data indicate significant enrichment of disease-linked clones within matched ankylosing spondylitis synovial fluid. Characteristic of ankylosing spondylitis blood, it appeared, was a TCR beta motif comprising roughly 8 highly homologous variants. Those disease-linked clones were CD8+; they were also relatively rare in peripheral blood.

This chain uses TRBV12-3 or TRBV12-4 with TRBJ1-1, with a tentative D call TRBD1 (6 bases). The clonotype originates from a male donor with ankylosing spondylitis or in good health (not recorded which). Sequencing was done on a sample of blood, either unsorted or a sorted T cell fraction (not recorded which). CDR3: CTSATRGGRTEAFF. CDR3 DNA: TGTACCAGCGCTACCCGGGGGGGCCGCACTGAAGCTTTCTTT.